The T cell receptor beta chain under discussion was sequenced for a study of shared clonotypes between healthy human individuals. Overall study findings and caveats: The naive CD4 repertoires of several donors were compared, and approximately 5% of clonotypes were shared.

Several immunoSEQ plates held equal portions of the genomic DNA taken from each subset. Produced via immunoSEQ multiplex PCR; TCRdb's table is partial and in-frame only. This table has over a million clones, less than 99% appearing once. CDR1 SGHRS and CDR2 YFSETQ come from the germline V gene. The ends lost 4 bases at V and 2 bases at J; junction bases unmatched: 5. CDR3 length: 14 residues. Concerning this clone: Its antigen is undetermined.

The origin of this receptor is a man younger than 45 in good health. Sequenced input: naive CD4+ T cells sorted from blood. The sample's subset: CD45RA+ positively selected. The rearrangement joins TRBV5-1 to TRBJ2-7, with TRBD1 identical over 8 bases. The CDR3 loop is CASSRPGQAYEQYF. CDR3 in DNA: TGCGCCAGCAGCCGCCCGGGACAGGCCTACGAGCAGTACTTC.